The 18 T cell receptor beta chains below come from one sample, sequenced in a study of vaccination and CD4 T cells after COVID-19. What these receptors recognize is not known. Specified time point: late sampling 161 to 241 days after vaccination in a few convalescent patients. As for treatment: roughly ten-day PBMC culture with coronavirus spike peptide pools or control peptides (ViraFEST assay). At the Johns Hopkins FTIC core, DNA taken from cultured CD4+ T cells was sequenced by way of the Oncomine TCR Beta short-read assay. TCRdb ran MiXCR on the PCR reads and lists one entry per CDR3 protein. Of 25,000 to 30,000 distinct CDR3 sequences in the sample, around two fifths were seen once. The source was CD4+ T cells from blood, cultured in vitro, collected about 7 months after SARS-CoV-2 vaccination. The receptor set was obtained from a human donor who had recovered from COVID-19.

This clonotype was observed a handful of times. The J gene is TRBJ2-5, the V gene TRBV7-2; D possibly corresponds to TRBD2 (6 bases). The CDR3 runs 15 residues. Between the trimmed V and J ends, which lost 3 bases and 2 bases, there was a span of 13 bases. Germline CDR1 and CDR2: SGHTA and FQGNSA. CDR3 coding DNA: TGTGCCAGCAGCTTGGGTGCTAGCGCACAAGAGACCCAGTACTTC. This gives the protein CASSLGASAQETQYF.

This clonotype appeared a few times. The V and J genes are TRBV2 and TRBJ2-7; D unresolved. V lost 6 bases to trimming and J lost 2 bases, with 5 bases between them. This CDR3 has 11 residues. CDR1 and CDR2 from the germline V gene are SNHLY and FYNNEI. CDR3 DNA sequence: TGTGCCAGCAGGATGACCTACGAGCAGTACTTC. Protein product: CASRMTYEQYF.

V usage is TRBV5-1 and J usage is TRBJ2-7; TRBD2 matches at 12 bases. Near its end, the DNA agrees better with TRBJ2-5, so the J call may be wrong. The CDR3 has 16 residues. From germline, CDR1 is SGHRS and CDR2 YFSETQ. CDR3 in DNA: TGCGCCAGCAGCCCTCTGACTAGCGGGAGAGGGGAGACCCAGTACTTC. Translated, it gives CASSPLTSGRGETQYF.

V is TRBV11-2 and J is TRBJ1-2, with D maybe TRBD1 (6 bases). Trimming took off 2 bases at V and 6 bases at J, with 13 bases between the two ends. The CDR3 runs 14 residues. Germline lookup yields CDR1 SGHAT and CDR2 FQNNGV. This CDR3 is CASSLSGGPDGYTF. CDR3 nucleotide sequence: TGTGCCAGCAGCTTAAGCGGGGGGCCCGATGGCTACACCTTC.

This clonotype was seen a handful of times. The rearrangement links TRBV5-4 to TRBJ2-5; 11 positions match TRBD2. V gave up 4 bases and J gave up 5 bases; unmatched junction bases: 10. The CDR3 spans 16 residues. Germline V CDR1 and CDR2: SGHNT, YYREEE (reference sequence). The CDR3 protein is CASSRPTSGSQETQYF. The CDR3 bases are TGTGCCAGCAGCCGTCCTACTAGCGGGAGTCAGGAGACCCAGTACTTC.

This clonotype has just a few counts. The chain links TRBV7-2 to TRBJ2-7; D is possibly TRBD1 or TRBD2 (5 bases each). Trimming left V 4 bases short and J 0 bases short, with 16 bases between. Germline CDR1 is SGHTA and CDR2 is FQGNSA. The CDR3 has 16 amino acids. The CDR3 sequence: CASSSTGAVFSYEQYF. The CDR3 nucleotides read TGTGCCAGCAGCTCTACCGGGGCAGTTTTCTCCTACGAGCAGTACTTC. Combining the CDR3 with reference TRBV7-2 and TRBJ2-7 gives the whole variable domain GAGVSQSPSNKVTEKGKDVELRCDPISGHTALYWYRQSLGQGLEFLIYFQGNSAPDKSGLPSDRFSAERTGGSVSTLTIQRTQQEDSAVYLCASSSTGAVFSYEQYFGPGTRLTVT.

V is TRBV7-8 and J is TRBJ1-2, with D unresolved. Germline V gives CDR1 SGHVS, CDR2 FQNEAQ. The CDR3 covers 14 residues. Trimming left V 2 bases short and J 6 bases short, with 13 bases between. This chain's CDR3 is CASSLRRGVHGYTF. For the CDR3, the DNA is TGTGCCAGCAGCTTAAGGCGTGGAGTTCATGGCTACACCTTC.

This chain connects TRBV2 to TRBJ2-5; 8 nucleotides line up with TRBD1. Trimming removed 5 bases from V and 5 bases from J; junction bases left unmatched: 7. CDR1 SNHLY and CDR2 FYNNEI come from the germline V gene. The CDR3 sequence is 14 residues long. CDR3: CASSPQGVGETQYF. The CDR3 bases are TGTGCCAGCAGTCCACAGGGGGTTGGGGAGACCCAGTACTTC.

The chain employs TRBV19 and TRBJ2-3; 8 bases align to TRBD1. J was trimmed by 3 bases and V by 6 bases; bases with no gene match: 5. Germline values: CDR1 LNHDA, CDR2 SQIVND (reference sequence). The CDR3 runs to 14 residues. The CDR3 nucleotides read TGTGCCAGTAGATTTCAGGGGGCGACAGATACGCAGTATTTT. Translation gives CASRFQGATDTQYF.

The V call is TRBV7-2, the J call TRBJ2-5, with 10 bases aligning to TRBD2. Germline CDR1 is SGHTA and CDR2 is FQGNSA. V lost 2 bases to trimming and J lost 3 bases; unmatched junction nucleotides: 6. CDR3 length equals 16 residues. The CDR3 sequence is CASSLPASGRKETQYF. CDR3 bases: TGTGCCAGCAGCTTACCGGCTAGCGGGAGAAAAGAGACCCAGTACTTC.

The chain has TRBV20-1 and TRBJ2-7; TRBD2 is a possible D gene (5 bases). The CDR3 is made up of 13 amino acids. The germline V gene encodes CDR1 DFQATT and CDR2 SNEGSKA (reference sequence). The V end was cut by 1 base, the J end by 5 bases, with 12 bases between. CDR3 loop: CSARAGRSDEQYF. In DNA, the CDR3 is TGCAGTGCTAGAGCGGGGAGAAGTGACGAGCAGTACTTC.

The chain is built from TRBV21-1 and TRBJ2-7; no check of the table's D call, TRBD2, against the DNA was made. TRBV21-1 is listed as a pseudogene. This CDR3 contains 15 residues. The CDR3 sequence is CASSKRVAGVGEQYF. The CDR3 DNA is TGTGCCAGCAGCAAACGGGTAGCGGGAGTCGGCGAGCAGTACTTC.

This chain connects TRBV20-1 to TRBJ1-6; D unresolved. The V end lost 0 bases, the J end lost 10 bases, and 13 bases lay between the germline ends. The CDR3 consists of 14 residues. From germline, CDR1 is DFQATT and CDR2 SNEGSKA (reference sequence). Here the CDR3 reads CSARDSRSLSPLHF. The CDR3 DNA is TGCAGTGCTAGAGATAGCAGGAGTCTCTCACCCCTCCACTTT.

This clonotype was seen more than once but under ten times. The chain has TRBV20-1 and TRBJ2-5; 10 bases map to TRBD2. CDR3 length: 13 residues. Germline V gives CDR1 DFQATT, CDR2 SNEGSKA (reference sequence). V trimming: 6 bases; J trimming: 5 bases; junction bases outside the gene matches: 6. The CDR3 coding sequence is TGCAGTGCGACGGGACTAGCGACGGAGACCCAGTACTTC. It specifies CSATGLATETQYF.

In its sample, this clonotype was seen a few times. This chain uses TRBV19 with TRBJ2-7; TRBD2 aligns across 8 bases. CDR1 and CDR2 (germline): LNHDA, SQIVND (reference sequence). V shed 5 bases and J 5 bases; nucleotides not matched to a gene: 5. This CDR3 has 13 residues. The CDR3 reads CASSPGLVDEQYF. CDR3 DNA: TGTGCCAGTAGTCCGGGACTAGTCGACGAGCAGTACTTC.

This clonotype is medium-sized (0.01 to 0.1%). This rearrangement joins TRBV7-2 to TRBJ2-5; no reliable D call. Trimming took 5 bases from V and 5 from J, leaving 6 bases between them. Germline CDR1 reads SGHTA; CDR2 reads FQGNSA. This CDR3 spans 11 amino acids. The CDR3 coding sequence is TGTGCCAGCAGCGAACAGGAGACCCAGTACTTC. Amino acids: CASSEQETQYF.

This clonotype turned up a few times. The chain combines TRBV7-9 with TRBJ2-1; 10 bases line up with TRBD2. CDR1 is SEHNR, CDR2 FQNEAQ, per germline (reference sequence). This CDR3 has 16 amino acids. J gave up 9 bases and V 5 bases, and 13 bases lay outside the gene matches. In DNA, the CDR3 is TGTGCCAGCAGCGCACCCGGTGTAGCGGGAGGCGGTGAGCAGTTCTTC. Its translation is CASSAPGVAGGGEQFF.

This clonotype has a handful of counts. The rearrangement joins TRBV21-1 to TRBJ2-7; the DNA was not used to check the table's D call, TRBD1. TRBV21-1 represents a pseudogene. The CDR3 is made up of 14 amino acids. The CDR3 DNA is TGTGCCAGCAGCACCAGGGGACCTAACTACGAGCAGTACTTC. It specifies CASSTRGPNYEQYF.